This T cell receptor beta chain was documented in a study of T cell changes during pregnancy in multiple sclerosis. The data were produced by immunoSEQ multiplex PCR, yet TCRdb's version contains in-frame clones alone and is incomplete. In the table there are about 39,000 clones, approximately 94% of which are singletons. This CDR3 has 13 amino acids. In germline, CDR1 is MNHEY, CDR2 SMNVEV (reference sequence). J gave up 6 bases and V 10 bases, and 9 bases lay outside the gene matches. The TCR comes from a female donor with multiple sclerosis, enrolled in a pregnancy study. The sequenced sample was peripheral blood, obtained in the third trimester of pregnancy. V gene TRBV27 combines with J gene TRBJ2-7, with 10 positions matching TRBD2. CDR3 DNA sequence: TGTGCCACCAGAGCGGGGGGGGGTCTCGAGCAGTACTTC. As protein: CATRAGGGLEQYF.